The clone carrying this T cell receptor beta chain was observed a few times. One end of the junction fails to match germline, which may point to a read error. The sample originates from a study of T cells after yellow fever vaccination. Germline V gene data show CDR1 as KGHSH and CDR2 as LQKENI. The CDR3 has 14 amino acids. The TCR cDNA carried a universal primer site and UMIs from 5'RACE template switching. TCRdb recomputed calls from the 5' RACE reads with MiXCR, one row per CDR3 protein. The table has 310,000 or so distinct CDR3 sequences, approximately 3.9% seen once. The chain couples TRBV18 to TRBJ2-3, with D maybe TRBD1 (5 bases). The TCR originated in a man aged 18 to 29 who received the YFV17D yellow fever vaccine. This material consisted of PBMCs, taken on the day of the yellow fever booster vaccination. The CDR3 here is CASSPQPTGNNSPF. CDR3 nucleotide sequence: TGTGCCAGCTCACCTCAACCAACAGGAAACAATAGTCCCTTT.